The entry below describes one T cell receptor beta chain. Method: immunoSEQ multiplex PCR; TCRdb's copy keeps in-frame clones and lacks some. The sample lists about 150,000 clones, about nine tenths seen once, with around 2.6% in the top ten. This record comes from a study of T cell responses to AZD1222 COVID-19 vaccine. Study in general: Whether given at about 4 or about 12 weeks, second doses were pooled.

This CDR3 spans 15 amino acids. Germline V gene data show CDR1 as GTSNPN and CDR2 as SVGIG (reference sequence). J was trimmed by 4 bases and V by 5 bases; bases with no gene match: 9. V gene TRBV30 combines with J gene TRBJ2-7, with 12 nucleotides matching TRBD2. The clonotype was recovered from an adult in good health. Sequencing used peripheral blood, obtained on day 0 of AZD1222 vaccination. DNA for the CDR3: TGTGCCTGGGTTCAGACTAGCGGGAGTTCTTACGAGCAGTACTTC. This translates into CAWVQTSGSSYEQYF.